The 27 T cell receptor beta chains below come from one sample, sequenced in a study of cytomegalovirus exposure and HLA in healthy donors. A multiplex PCR was run with 60 Vbeta primers and 13 Jbeta primers. The protocol was immunoSEQ multiplex PCR, while the TCRdb copy is restricted to in-frame clones and leaves out a portion. The repertoire holds 130,000 to 150,000 clones, with approximately 80% as singletons. Source material: PBMCs. These receptors were taken from a man aged 35 to 55 in good health and CMV-seronegative.

The rearrangement uses TRBV7-8 and TRBJ2-1, with 7 bases that match TRBD1. Germline V gene lookup returns CDR1 SGHVS and CDR2 FQNEAQ. V trimming: 6 bases; J trimming: 4 bases; junction bases outside the gene matches: 9. This CDR3 has 15 amino acids. In DNA form, the CDR3 reads TGTGCCAGCAGGCCGGACAGGCGTCCTTACAATGAGCAGTTCTTC. Encoded protein: CASRPDRRPYNEQFF.

The CDR3 spells CASNTRETETQYF. In DNA form, the CDR3 reads TGTGCCAGCAACACGAGGGAAACAGAGACCCAGTACTTC. The chain has TRBV14 and TRBJ2-5; the D gene is possibly TRBD2 (5 bases). The V gene's germline CDR1 is SGHDN and CDR2 FVKESK. V was cut by 7 bases and J by 4 bases, with 13 bases left in between. The length of the CDR3 is 13 residues.

As DNA, the CDR3 is TGTGCCAGCAGCTTACGCGGCCTGACTAGCGGGGGGCCTTCGGACGAGCAGTACTTC. Translating gives CASSLRGLTSGGPSDEQYF. The chain employs TRBV7-8 and TRBJ2-7; 13 bases align to TRBD2. Germline lookup yields CDR1 SGHVS and CDR2 FQNEAQ. The CDR3 consists of 19 residues. Losses at the gene ends were 2 bases for V and 5 bases for J; bases not matched to a gene: 15.

The sample holds one count of this clone. The rearrangement links TRBV5-1 to TRBJ2-6, with 11 bases identical to TRBD1. Germline CDR1 SGHRS, CDR2 YFSETQ. The CDR3 loop spans 16 amino acids. Trimming at V came to 6 bases and at J to 1 base, leaving 3 bases not matched to a gene. CDR3 DNA sequence: TGCGCCAGCAAGGGGACAGGGGGATCTGGGGCCAACGTCCTGACTTTC. This gives the protein CASKGTGGSGANVLTF.

This sequence joins TRBV20-1 and TRBJ1-1; the D is unclear. Deletions cut 6 bases from V and 2 bases from J, with 7 bases between. The CDR3 length is 11 residues. Germline CDR1 DFQATT, CDR2 SNEGSKA (reference sequence). The CDR3 DNA reads TGCAGTGCCATAAGCAACACTGAAGCTTTCTTT. Protein product: CSAISNTEAFF.

The V gene is TRBV7-8, the J gene TRBJ1-1, with 9 bases fitting TRBD1. The CDR3 is made up of 15 amino acids. V dropped 3 bases and J dropped 4; count of bases not matched to a gene: 6. Per the germline V gene, CDR1 is SGHVS and CDR2 is FQNEAQ. CDR3 sequence reads: CASSLGLTGGTEAFF. In DNA form, the CDR3 reads TGTGCCAGCAGCTTGGGCTTGACAGGGGGCACTGAAGCTTTCTTT.

The chain links TRBV18 to TRBJ2-5, with D possibly matching TRBD2 (7 bases). The end of the DNA aligns better with TRBJ2-7, so the J call may be wrong. The CDR3 loop spans 15 amino acids. CDR1 and CDR2 (germline): KGHSH, LQKENI. As DNA, the CDR3 is TGTGCCAGCTCGCACAGGGAGCGGGGCTCCTACGAGCAGTACTTC. Protein: CASSHRERGSYEQYF.

The CDR3 region is CASSEWGPNYGYTF. The DNA of the CDR3 is TGTGCCAGCAGTGAGTGGGGGCCCAACTATGGCTACACCTTC. The chain is built from TRBV2 and TRBJ1-2; maybe TRBD1 (6 bases). Germline CDR1 SNHLY, CDR2 FYNNEI. Trimming shortened V by 3 bases and J by 2 bases, and 10 bases separated the two germline ends. The CDR3 extends over 14 amino acids.

V is TRBV7-2 and J is TRBJ1-1; TRBD1 might be the D (6 bases). Trimming took off 5 bases at V and 4 bases at J, with 20 bases between the two ends. Germline lookup yields CDR1 SGHTA and CDR2 FQGNSA. The CDR3 spans 16 residues. CDR3 amino acids: CASSLVLGGGGTEAFF. Written as DNA, the CDR3 is TGTGCCAGCAGCCTAGTGTTAGGAGGGGGGGGCACTGAAGCTTTCTTT.

This rearrangement joins TRBV11-1 to TRBJ2-2; 7 bases align to TRBD1. Germline V gives CDR1 SGHAT, CDR2 FQDESV (reference sequence). The junction had 7 bases not matched to a gene; V was cut back by 5 bases and J by 4 bases. CDR3 length: 15 residues. CDR3 in DNA: TGTGCCAGCAGCCTCGACAGGGCCCCCACCGGGGAGCTGTTTTTT. Protein product: CASSLDRAPTGELFF.

This clone was seen just once. An end of the junction differs from the germline gene, which may be a read error. V and J are TRBV7-9 and TRBJ2-1, with 11 positions matching TRBD2. This CDR3 region has 16 residues. From germline, CDR1 is SEHNR and CDR2 FQNEAQ (reference sequence). CDR3 region: CSSKHATSGVDNEQFF. CDR3 bases: TGTTCCAGCAAGCATGCGACTAGCGGGGTGGACAATGAGCAGTTCTTC.

The chain is built from TRBV18 and TRBJ2-1; 10 bases are a match to TRBD2. CDR3 size: 16 residues. Looked up from germline, CDR1 is KGHSH and CDR2 is LQKENI. V lost 5 bases to trimming and J lost 5 bases; unmatched junction nucleotides: 9. The CDR3: CASSSKAGGPNNEQFF. The CDR3 DNA follows: TGTGCCAGCTCAAGCAAAGCGGGGGGGCCAAACAATGAGCAGTTCTTC.

The gene calls are TRBV19 and TRBJ1-3; D remains unclear. This CDR3 is 19 amino acids long. The V and J ends lost 6 bases and 0 bases respectively, with 24 bases between them. Looked up from germline, CDR1 is LNHDA and CDR2 is SQIVND (reference sequence). CDR3 loop: CASRFKGIAIDDSGNTIYF. CDR3 DNA sequence: TGTGCCAGTAGATTCAAGGGCATAGCGATAGATGACTCTGGAAACACCATATATTTT. The whole variable domain, remainder taken from reference TRBV19 and TRBJ1-3, is DGGITQSPKYLFRKEGQNVTLSCEQNLNHDAMYWYRQDPGQGLRLIYYSQIVNDFQKGDIAEGYSVSREKKESFPLTVTSAQKNPTAFYLCASRFKGIAIDDSGNTIYFGEGSWLTVV.

J is TRBJ1-1 and V is TRBV7-2; D is possibly TRBD1 (6 bases). The V gene's germline CDR1 is SGHTA and CDR2 FQGNSA. CDR3 length: 16 residues. V lost 3 bases and J 3 bases, leaving 17 bases between the germline ends. The CDR3: CASSFDGGARYTEAFF. The CDR3 coding sequence is TGTGCCAGCAGCTTTGATGGGGGGGCCCGTTACACTGAAGCTTTCTTT.

The chain recombines TRBV7-6 with TRBJ2-1; TRBD1 matches 9 bases. Trimming at V came to 4 bases and at J to 6 bases, leaving 7 bases not matched to a gene. This CDR3 has 15 amino acids. Germline V gene lookup returns CDR1 SGHVS and CDR2 FNYEAQ. CDR3 sequence: CASSSGTGRSNEQFF. DNA for the CDR3: TGTGCCAGCAGCTCCGGGACAGGGAGATCCAATGAGCAGTTCTTC.

This clone came up once. The CDR3 reads CASSLPGTGGNYEQYF. Here the CDR3 DNA reads TGTGCCAGCAGCTTGCCTGGGACAGGGGGGAACTACGAGCAGTACTTC. The chain links TRBV5-4 to TRBJ2-7; 11 bases line up with TRBD1. V lost 1 base to trimming and J lost 3 bases; unmatched junction nucleotides: 6. The CDR3 extends over 16 amino acids. Germline V gene sequence: CDR1 SGHNT, CDR2 YYREEE (reference sequence).

In DNA form, the CDR3 reads TGTGCCACCAGCAGAGTACAAAGCTCTGGAAACACCATATATTTT. Protein: CATSRVQSSGNTIYF. The V gene is TRBV15, the J gene TRBJ1-3; D is unclear. This CDR3 has 15 amino acids. The germline V gene has CDR1 LNHNV and CDR2 YYDKDF (reference sequence). Trimming pared 1 base from V and 0 bases from J, leaving 7 bases between.

This clone was found once. The CDR3, as DNA: TGCGCCAGCAGCCAAGATAAGTTGACAGGGGGCTACACCTTC. As protein: CASSQDKLTGGYTF. The J gene is TRBJ1-2, the V gene TRBV4-3, with 7 nucleotides matching TRBD1. This CDR3 region has 14 residues. V gave up 0 bases and J gave up 8 bases; unmatched junction bases: 6. Germline CDR1 is LGHNA and CDR2 is YSLEER.

Regarding this clone: The junction does not match germline at one end; this may be a read error. The V call is TRBV5-1, the J call TRBJ1-3; D is undetermined. The CDR3 covers 14 residues. Germline V gives CDR1 SGHRS, CDR2 YFSETQ. The CDR3 spells CASSSSVSGDTIYF. CDR3 bases: TGCGCCAGCAGCTCCTCCGTGTCTGGAGACACCATATATTTT.

The gene calls are TRBV5-1 and TRBJ2-1, with 7 bases lining up with TRBD2. V dropped 0 bases and J dropped 8; count of bases not matched to a gene: 5. Looked up from germline, CDR1 is SGHRS and CDR2 is YFSETQ. This CDR3 is built from 14 residues. CDR3 residues: CASSLVVAGDEQFF. As DNA, the CDR3 is TGCGCCAGCAGCTTGGTAGTGGCGGGGGATGAGCAGTTCTTC.

The rearrangement uses TRBV5-4 and TRBJ1-2, with D possibly matching TRBD1 (5 bases). Germline V CDR1 and CDR2: SGHNT, YYREEE (reference sequence). Trimming removed 0 bases from V and 0 bases from J, with 18 bases in between. The length of the CDR3 is 18 residues. The CDR3 DNA is TGTGCCAGCAGCTTGGGGGGGACTCTTATACAAGCTAACTATGGCTACACCTTC. It is translated as CASSLGGTLIQANYGYTF.

This clone was recorded a few times. V usage is TRBV9 and J usage is TRBJ2-3; TRBD2 is a possible D gene (7 bases). V lost 2 bases and J lost 5, with 12 bases in between. The CDR3 is 14 residues long. The germline V gene has CDR1 SGDLS and CDR2 YYNGEE. The CDR3 nucleotides are TGTGCCAGCAGCGTGGGGGGGCTTGGAGATACGCAGTATTTT. Amino acids: CASSVGGLGDTQYF.

The rearrangement joins TRBV5-1 to TRBJ1-2, with 10 bases aligning to TRBD1. CDR3 size: 17 residues. J lost 8 bases, V lost 4 bases, and 17 bases had no gene match. Germline V gene data show CDR1 as SGHRS and CDR2 as YFSETQ. CDR3 loop: CASSPPTGGAGIRGYTF. CDR3 sequence (DNA): TGCGCCAGCAGCCCACCGACAGGGGGCGCCGGTATTCGGGGCTACACCTTC. Full variable domain (outside the CDR3, taken from reference TRBV5-1 and TRBJ1-2): KAGVTQTPRYLIKTRGQQVTLSCSPISGHRSVSWYQQTPGQGLQFLFEYFSETQRNKGNFPGRFSGRQFSNSRSEMNVSTLELGDSALYLCASSPPTGGAGIRGYTFGSGTRLTVV.

The gene calls are TRBV9 and TRBJ2-2; 9 bases map to TRBD2. Per the germline V gene, CDR1 is SGDLS and CDR2 is YYNGEE. This CDR3 has 17 residues. J gave up 4 bases and V 2 bases, and 9 bases lay outside the gene matches. CDR3: CASSVAGRGGPTGELFF. The CDR3 DNA sequence: TGTGCCAGCAGCGTCGCGGGGCGGGGGGGCCCCACCGGGGAGCTGTTTTTT.

The chain is built from TRBV25-1 and TRBJ2-1; the D gene is possibly TRBD1 (5 bases). Germline V gene data show CDR1 as MGHDK and CDR2 as SYGVNS. The ends were cut back, 2 bases at V and 4 bases at J, with 15 bases in the middle. The CDR3 has 16 residues. This CDR3 reads CASSELGAGRYNEQFF. In DNA, the CDR3 is TGTGCCAGCAGTGAACTAGGGGCAGGTCGTTACAATGAGCAGTTCTTC.

The genes are TRBV19 and TRBJ2-1; a weak D match, TRBD2 (6 bases). Germline CDR1 reads LNHDA; CDR2 reads SQIVND (reference sequence). The CDR3 has 13 residues. V shed 6 bases and J shed 4 bases, with 10 bases lying between them. The CDR3 bases are TGTGCCAGTAGATGGGACTTATACAATGAGCAGTTCTTC. This encodes CASRWDLYNEQFF.

The chain recombines TRBV29-1 with TRBJ1-5, with 9 bases aligning to TRBD1. CDR1 is SQVTM and CDR2 is ANQGSEA in the germline V gene. V lost 5 bases, J lost 6 bases, and 5 bases stayed unmatched. The CDR3 extends over 13 amino acids. The CDR3 loop is CSVTGGAGQPQHF. The CDR3 region has the DNA TGCAGCGTTACAGGGGGCGCGGGTCAGCCCCAGCATTTT.